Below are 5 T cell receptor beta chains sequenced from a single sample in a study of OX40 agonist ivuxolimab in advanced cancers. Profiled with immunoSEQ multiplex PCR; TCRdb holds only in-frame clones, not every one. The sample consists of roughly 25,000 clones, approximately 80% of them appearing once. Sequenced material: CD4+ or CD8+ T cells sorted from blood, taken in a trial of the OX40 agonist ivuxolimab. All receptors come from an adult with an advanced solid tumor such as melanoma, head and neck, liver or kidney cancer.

CDR3 residues: CSVLLWGTDIQYF. In nucleotides, the CDR3 is TGCAGCGTCCTACTATGGGGGACGGACATTCAGTACTTC. V is TRBV29-1 and J is TRBJ2-4; D tentatively reads TRBD1 or TRBD2 (5 bases each). There are 13 residues in the CDR3. Trimming took off 6 bases at V and 8 bases at J, with 17 bases between the two ends. The germline gives CDR1 SQVTM, CDR2 ANQGSEA.

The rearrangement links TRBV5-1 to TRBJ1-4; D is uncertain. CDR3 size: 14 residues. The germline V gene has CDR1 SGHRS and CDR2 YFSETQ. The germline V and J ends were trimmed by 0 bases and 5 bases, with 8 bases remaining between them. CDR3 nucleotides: TGCGCCAGCAGCTTGGCCCGGTTGAATGAAAAACTGTTTTTT. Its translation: CASSLARLNEKLFF.

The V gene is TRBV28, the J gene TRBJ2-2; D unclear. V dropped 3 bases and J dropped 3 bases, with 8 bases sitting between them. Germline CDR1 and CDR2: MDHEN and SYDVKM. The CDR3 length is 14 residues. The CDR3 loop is CASSFFHYTGELFF. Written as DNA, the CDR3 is TGTGCCAGCAGTTTCTTCCATTACACCGGGGAGCTGTTTTTT.

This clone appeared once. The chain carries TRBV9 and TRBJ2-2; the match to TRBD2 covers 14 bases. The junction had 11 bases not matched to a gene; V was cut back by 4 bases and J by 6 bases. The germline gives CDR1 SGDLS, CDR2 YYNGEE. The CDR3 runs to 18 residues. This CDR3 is CASSLTSGGDLSPGELFF. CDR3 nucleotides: TGTGCCAGCAGCCTGACTAGCGGGGGGGACTTAAGTCCCGGGGAGCTGTTTTTT. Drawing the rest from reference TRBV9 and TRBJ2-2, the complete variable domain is DSGVTQTPKHLITATGQRVTLRCSPRSGDLSVYWYQQSLDQGLQFLIQYYNGEERAKGNILERFSAQQFPDLHSELNLSSLELGDSALYFCASSLTSGGDLSPGELFFGEGSRLTVL.

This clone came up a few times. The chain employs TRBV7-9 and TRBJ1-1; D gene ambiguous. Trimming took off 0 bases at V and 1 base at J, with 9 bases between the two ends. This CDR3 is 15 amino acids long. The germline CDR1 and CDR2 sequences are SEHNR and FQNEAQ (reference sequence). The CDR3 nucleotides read TGTGCCAGCAGCTTAGCGCGAATAAAGAACACTGAAGCTTTCTTT. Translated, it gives CASSLARIKNTEAFF.